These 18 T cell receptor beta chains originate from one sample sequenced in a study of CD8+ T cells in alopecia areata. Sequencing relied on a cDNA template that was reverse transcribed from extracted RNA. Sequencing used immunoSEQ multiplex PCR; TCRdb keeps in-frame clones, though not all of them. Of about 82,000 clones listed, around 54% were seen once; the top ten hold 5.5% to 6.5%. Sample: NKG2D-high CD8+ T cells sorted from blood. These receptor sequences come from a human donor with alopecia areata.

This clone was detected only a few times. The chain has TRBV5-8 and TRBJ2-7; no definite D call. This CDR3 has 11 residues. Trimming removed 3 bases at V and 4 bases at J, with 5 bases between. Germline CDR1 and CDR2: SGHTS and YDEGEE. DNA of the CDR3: TGTGCCAGCAGCTCCAGGTACGAGCAGTACTTC. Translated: CASSSRYEQYF.

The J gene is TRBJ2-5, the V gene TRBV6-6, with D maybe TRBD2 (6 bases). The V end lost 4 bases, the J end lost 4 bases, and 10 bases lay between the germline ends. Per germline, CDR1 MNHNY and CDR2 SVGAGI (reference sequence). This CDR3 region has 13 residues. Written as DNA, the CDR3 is TGTGCCAGCAGTTGGGGGGTGGCAGAGACCCAGTACTTC. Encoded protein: CASSWGVAETQYF.

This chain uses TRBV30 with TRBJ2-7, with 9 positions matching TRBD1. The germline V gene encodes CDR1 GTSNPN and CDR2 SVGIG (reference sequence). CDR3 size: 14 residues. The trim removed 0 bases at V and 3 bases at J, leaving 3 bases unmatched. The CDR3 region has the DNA TGTGCCTGGAGTGTAGGGACAGGGAACTACGAGCAGTACTTC. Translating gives CAWSVGTGNYEQYF.

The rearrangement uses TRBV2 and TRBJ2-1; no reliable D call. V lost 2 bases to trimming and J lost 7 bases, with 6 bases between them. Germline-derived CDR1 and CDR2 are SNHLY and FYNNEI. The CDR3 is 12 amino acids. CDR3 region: CASSEYINEQFF. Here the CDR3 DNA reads TGTGCCAGCAGTGAATATATAAATGAGCAGTTCTTC.

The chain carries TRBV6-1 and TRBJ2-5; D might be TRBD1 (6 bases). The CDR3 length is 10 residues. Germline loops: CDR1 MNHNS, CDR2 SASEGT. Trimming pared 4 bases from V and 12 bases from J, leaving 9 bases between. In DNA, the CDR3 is TGTGCCAGCAGTGCGGGACACGAGTACTTC. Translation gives CASSAGHEYF.

CDR3 loop: CAWSKGSTGQPQHF. The CDR3 nucleotides are TGTGCCTGGAGTAAGGGGTCGACTGGTCAGCCCCAGCATTTT. The genes are TRBV30 and TRBJ1-5, with D possibly being TRBD1 (5 bases). Germline CDR1 is GTSNPN and CDR2 is SVGIG (reference sequence). Deletions cut 2 bases from V and 6 bases from J, with 14 bases between. The CDR3 is 14 amino acids.

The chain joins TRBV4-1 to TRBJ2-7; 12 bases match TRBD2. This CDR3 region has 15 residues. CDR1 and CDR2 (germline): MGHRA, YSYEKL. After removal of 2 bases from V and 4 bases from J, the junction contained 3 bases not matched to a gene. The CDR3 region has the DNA TGCGCCAGCAGCCAAAGACTAGCGGGAGCGTACGAGCAGTACTTC. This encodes CASSQRLAGAYEQYF.

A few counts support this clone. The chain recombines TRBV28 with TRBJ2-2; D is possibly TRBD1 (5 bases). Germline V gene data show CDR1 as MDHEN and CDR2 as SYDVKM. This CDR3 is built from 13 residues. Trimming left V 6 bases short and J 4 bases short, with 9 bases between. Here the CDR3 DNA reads TGTGCCAGCAGCAGGGTTTCCACCGGGGAGCTGTTTTTT. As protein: CASSRVSTGELFF. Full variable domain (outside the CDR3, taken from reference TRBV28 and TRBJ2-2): DVKVTQSSRYLVKRTGEKVFLECVQDMDHENMFWYRQDPGLGLRLIYFSYDVKMKEKGDIPEGYSVSREKKERFSLILESASTNQTSMYLCASSRVSTGELFFGEGSRLTVL.

CDR3 protein: CASSLAAAAYEQYF. Written as DNA, the CDR3 is TGTGCCAGTAGTCTGGCTGCGGCAGCCTACGAGCAGTACTTC. The genes are TRBV19 and TRBJ2-7; D ambiguous. The ends were cut back, 5 bases at V and 2 bases at J, with 13 bases in the middle. CDR1 and CDR2 (germline): LNHDA, SQIVND (reference sequence). The CDR3 runs 14 residues.

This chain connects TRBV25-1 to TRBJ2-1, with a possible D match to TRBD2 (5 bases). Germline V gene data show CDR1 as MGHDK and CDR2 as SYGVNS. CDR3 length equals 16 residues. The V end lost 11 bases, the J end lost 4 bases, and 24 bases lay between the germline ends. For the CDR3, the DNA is TGTGCCCGCCTAAGTTTGGGAGCGGACCATTACAATGAGCAGTTCTTC. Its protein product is CARLSLGADHYNEQFF.

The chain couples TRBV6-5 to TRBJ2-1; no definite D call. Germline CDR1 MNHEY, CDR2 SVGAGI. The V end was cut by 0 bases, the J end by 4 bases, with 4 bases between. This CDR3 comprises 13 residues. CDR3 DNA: TGTGCCAGCAGTTACTCCCGGTACAATGAGCAGTTCTTC. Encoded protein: CASSYSRYNEQFF.

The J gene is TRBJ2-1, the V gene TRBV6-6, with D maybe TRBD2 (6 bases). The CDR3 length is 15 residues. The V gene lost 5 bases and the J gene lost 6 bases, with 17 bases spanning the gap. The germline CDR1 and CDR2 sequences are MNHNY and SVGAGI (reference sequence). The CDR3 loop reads CASSPNPGTRNEQFF. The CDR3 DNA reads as TGTGCCAGCAGTCCAAACCCTGGGACTCGCAATGAGCAGTTCTTC.

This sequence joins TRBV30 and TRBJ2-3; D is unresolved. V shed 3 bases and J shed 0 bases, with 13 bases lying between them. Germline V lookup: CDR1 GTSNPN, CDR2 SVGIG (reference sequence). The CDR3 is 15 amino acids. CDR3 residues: CAWRPVSTSTDTQYF. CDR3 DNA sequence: TGTGCCTGGAGACCCGTATCTACTAGCACAGATACGCAGTATTTT.

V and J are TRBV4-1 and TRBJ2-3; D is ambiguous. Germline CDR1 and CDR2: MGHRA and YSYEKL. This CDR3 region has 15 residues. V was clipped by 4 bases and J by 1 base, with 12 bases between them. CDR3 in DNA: TGCGCCAGCAGCCCCACTTCTGGGGGCACAGATACGCAGTATTTT. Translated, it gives CASSPTSGGTDTQYF.

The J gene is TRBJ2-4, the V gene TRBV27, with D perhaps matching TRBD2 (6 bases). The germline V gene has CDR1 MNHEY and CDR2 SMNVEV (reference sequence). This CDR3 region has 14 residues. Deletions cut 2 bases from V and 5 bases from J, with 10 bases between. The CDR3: CASSLGDSENIQYF. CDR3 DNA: TGTGCCAGCAGTTTAGGGGACTCCGAAAACATTCAGTACTTC.

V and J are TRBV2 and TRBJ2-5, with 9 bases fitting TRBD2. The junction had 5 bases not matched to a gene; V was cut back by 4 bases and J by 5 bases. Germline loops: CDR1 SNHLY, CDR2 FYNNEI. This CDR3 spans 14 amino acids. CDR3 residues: CASSGLAGRETQYF. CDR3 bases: TGTGCCAGCAGTGGGCTAGCGGGAAGGGAGACCCAGTACTTC.

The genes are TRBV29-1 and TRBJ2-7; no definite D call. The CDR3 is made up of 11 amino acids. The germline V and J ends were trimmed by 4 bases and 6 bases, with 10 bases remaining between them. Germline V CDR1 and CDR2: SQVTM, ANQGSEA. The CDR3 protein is CSVGDTAEQYF. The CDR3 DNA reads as TGCAGCGTTGGTGACACGGCCGAGCAGTACTTC.

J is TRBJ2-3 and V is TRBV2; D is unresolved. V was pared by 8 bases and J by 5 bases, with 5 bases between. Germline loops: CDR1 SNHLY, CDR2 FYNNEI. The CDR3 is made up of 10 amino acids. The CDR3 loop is CASSGDTQYF. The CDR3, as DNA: TGTGCCAGCTCCGGAGATACGCAGTATTTT.